A single sample is the source of the 32 T cell receptor beta chains below, sequenced in a study of blood T cell repertoires in COVID-19. Data came from immunoSEQ multiplex PCR; TCRdb stores just in-frame clones and leaves some out. The sample includes just over 300,000 clones, approximately 89% of them seen just once. The sample was peripheral blood. The receptor set was obtained from a woman aged 30 to 39 with COVID-19, enrolled during active disease.

The chain carries TRBV4-2 and TRBJ1-6, with 8 bases aligning to TRBD1. Germline lookup yields CDR1 LGHNA and CDR2 YNFKEQ. This CDR3 has 14 amino acids. Losses at the gene ends were 4 bases for V and 10 bases for J; bases not matched to a gene: 6. DNA for the CDR3: TGTGCCAGCAGCCGAGGACAGGGTAGGTCACCCCTCCACTTT. It specifies CASSRGQGRSPLHF.

This chain links TRBV5-6 with TRBJ1-2; a possible D gene is TRBD1 (6 bases). Trimming took off 4 bases at V and 7 bases at J, with 11 bases between the two ends. In germline, CDR1 is SGHDT, CDR2 YYEEEE. CDR3 length: 12 residues. This CDR3 is CASSAPRGGYTF. The CDR3, as DNA: TGTGCCAGCAGCGCCCCCAGGGGTGGCTACACCTTC.

This chain joins TRBV6-1 and TRBJ1-6; D gene ambiguous. The CDR3 length is 15 residues. V lost 2 bases and J 7 bases, leaving 12 bases between the germline ends. Per germline, CDR1 MNHNS and CDR2 SASEGT. The CDR3 coding sequence is TGTGCCAGCAGTGAACAAAGCACCCCGAATTCACCCCTCCACTTT. Its protein is CASSEQSTPNSPLHF.

This clone was detected a few times. The rearrangement links TRBV12-3 or TRBV12-4 to TRBJ2-1, with unresolved D. The CDR3 length is 11 residues. Trimming pared 6 bases from V and 4 bases from J, leaving 4 bases between. The CDR3 coding sequence is TGTGCCAGCAGACAATACAATGAGCAGTTCTTC. It translates to CASRQYNEQFF.

In this sample, this clone turned up once. The chain carries TRBV28 and TRBJ1-1, with TRBD1 matching 7 bases. Germline-derived CDR1 and CDR2 are MDHEN and SYDVKM. The CDR3 has 16 residues. V trimming: 5 bases; J trimming: 10 bases; junction bases outside the gene matches: 19. DNA of the CDR3: TGTGCCAGCAGTATACAAGGGGTGAGGGGGACAGAAGGAGCTTTCTTT. The encoded protein is CASSIQGVRGTEGAFF.

The chain is built from TRBV7-9 and TRBJ2-3, with TRBD1 matching over 7 bases. With 4 bases clipped from V and 2 bases from J, the junction kept 6 bases outside the gene matches. Germline V CDR1 and CDR2: SEHNR, FQNEAQ (reference sequence). This CDR3 is 15 amino acids long. CDR3 residues: CASSSRDSFTDTQYF. The DNA of the CDR3 is TGTGCCAGCAGCTCACGGGACAGCTTCACAGATACGCAGTATTTT.

V and J are TRBV5-5 and TRBJ1-4; D gene uncertain. The CDR3 consists of 15 residues. V was clipped by 0 bases and J by 8 bases, with 14 bases between them. CDR1 and CDR2 from the germline V gene are SGHKS and YYEKEE (reference sequence). In nucleotides, the CDR3 is TGTGCCAGCAGCTTGGATAGCGGAGTTGGCGAAAAACTGTTTTTT. This codes for CASSLDSGVGEKLFF.

V gene TRBV2 combines with J gene TRBJ1-1; a weak D match, TRBD1 (6 bases). The V end was cut by 2 bases, the J end by 5 bases, with 12 bases between. CDR1 SNHLY and CDR2 FYNNEI come from the germline V gene. This CDR3 is built from 14 residues. The DNA of the CDR3 is TGTGCCAGCAGTGAATCGGGGAGGGGGACTGAAGCTTTCTTT. Amino acids: CASSESGRGTEAFF.

J is TRBJ2-1 and V is TRBV7-6, with 9 bases fitting TRBD2. The CDR3 contains 16 residues. V gave up 4 bases and J gave up 4 bases; unmatched junction bases: 8. The germline CDR1 and CDR2 sequences are SGHVS and FNYEAQ. The CDR3 sequence is CASSSPLAGPYNEQFF. As DNA, the CDR3 is TGTGCCAGCAGCTCCCCCCTAGCGGGGCCTTACAATGAGCAGTTCTTC.

V usage is TRBV9 and J usage is TRBJ2-5, with D possibly TRBD2 on 6 matching bases. Germline lookup yields CDR1 SGDLS and CDR2 YYNGEE. The CDR3 extends over 14 amino acids. The ends were cut back, 4 bases at V and 5 bases at J, with 15 bases in the middle. Written as DNA, the CDR3 is TGTGCCAGCAGCCCCCGACTAGTCAGTGAGACCCAGTACTTC. It specifies CASSPRLVSETQYF.

This clone was observed once. J is TRBJ2-1 and V is TRBV28, with D tentatively TRBD1 (6 bases). V was cut by 10 bases and J by 6 bases, with 13 bases left in between. The CDR3 consists of 12 residues. The V gene's germline CDR1 is MDHEN and CDR2 SYDVKM. In DNA form, the CDR3 reads TGTGCCACCAGGGGCTTACTCAATGAGCAGTTCTTC. Translated, it gives CATRGLLNEQFF. Combining the CDR3 with reference TRBV28 and TRBJ2-1 gives the whole variable domain DVKVTQSSRYLVKRTGEKVFLECVQDMDHENMFWYRQDPGLGLRLIYFSYDVKMKEKGDIPEGYSVSREKKERFSLILESASTNQTSMYLCATRGLLNEQFFGPGTRLTVL.

This clone was detected once. V gene TRBV4-1 combines with J gene TRBJ1-3; the D is unclear. CDR1 MGHRA and CDR2 YSYEKL come from the germline V gene. This CDR3 is 17 amino acids long. V was shortened by 5 bases and J by 0 bases, with 17 bases between the two germline ends. CDR3 residues: CASSSGREGGSGNTIYF. The CDR3 coding sequence is TGCGCCAGCAGCTCCGGACGGGAAGGTGGCTCTGGAAACACCATATATTTT.

V and J are TRBV11-3 and TRBJ2-1; 8 bases agree with TRBD1. V lost 5 bases to trimming and J lost 0 bases; unmatched junction nucleotides: 3. Germline CDR1 SGHNT, CDR2 YENEEA. This CDR3 contains 15 residues. In DNA, the CDR3 is TGTGCCAGCAGCAGCGGACAGGGCTCCTACAATGAGCAGTTCTTC. Its translation: CASSSGQGSYNEQFF.

The chain employs TRBV30 and TRBJ1-1; no definite D call. CDR1 and CDR2 (germline): GTSNPN, SVGIG (reference sequence). Trimming removed 3 bases at V and 1 base at J, with 12 bases between. The CDR3 runs 14 residues. The CDR3 DNA is TGTGCCTGGAGCCCTCGTGGGAGGAACACTGAAGCTTTCTTT. Translated: CAWSPRGRNTEAFF.

The chain couples TRBV7-2 to TRBJ2-5; 8 bases agree with TRBD2. V lost 2 bases, J lost 5 bases, and 4 bases stayed unmatched. The CDR3 totals 14 residues. Germline loops: CDR1 SGHTA, CDR2 FQGNSA. CDR3 nucleotides: TGTGCCAGCAGCTTACGGGGGGGTAGGGAGACCCAGTACTTC. This translates into CASSLRGGRETQYF.

This chain connects TRBV11-2 to TRBJ1-1, with TRBD1 as a possible D gene (6 bases). Germline lookup yields CDR1 SGHAT and CDR2 FQNNGV. V lost 5 bases and J lost 1, with 17 bases in between. This CDR3 spans 16 amino acids. The CDR3 nucleotides are TGTGCCAGCAGCCCTGGCAGGGGCGGGGGGAACACTGAAGCTTTCTTT. Its protein product is CASSPGRGGGNTEAFF.

The V and J genes are TRBV5-1 and TRBJ2-7; TRBD1 matches at 11 bases. V shed 4 bases, J shed 1 base, and the junction held 4 bases outside the gene matches. The CDR3 contains 15 residues. Germline loops: CDR1 SGHRS, CDR2 YFSETQ. The CDR3 reads CASSGGTGGSYEQYF. CDR3 nucleotide sequence: TGCGCCAGCAGCGGGGGGACAGGGGGATCCTACGAGCAGTACTTC.

The chain carries TRBV20-1 and TRBJ1-5; D remains ambiguous. Germline V gives CDR1 DFQATT, CDR2 SNEGSKA (reference sequence). The CDR3 contains 14 residues. The V end lost 3 bases, the J end lost 6 bases, and 15 bases lay between the germline ends. Here the CDR3 DNA reads TGCAGTGCTAGTCGAGTCAAAATCGGTCAGCCCCAGCATTTT. Protein sequence: CSASRVKIGQPQHF.

There are a few counts of this clone. V is TRBV4-1 and J is TRBJ2-7; possibly TRBD1 for D (5 bases). With 1 base removed from V and 5 bases from J, the gap between germline ends came to 12 bases. This CDR3 region has 14 residues. The germline V gene encodes CDR1 MGHRA and CDR2 YSYEKL. CDR3 sequence: CASSQVVGAHEQYF. The DNA of the CDR3 is TGCGCCAGCAGCCAAGTGGTAGGGGCCCACGAGCAGTACTTC.

The chain links TRBV2 to TRBJ2-1, with TRBD2 matching over 8 bases. The J segment lost 6 bases and the V segment lost 7 bases, leaving 8 bases of the junction unmatched. The CDR3 loop spans 14 amino acids. Germline values: CDR1 SNHLY, CDR2 FYNNEI. As DNA, the CDR3 is TGTGCCAGCACCAAAGCGGGGGTGACCAATGAGCAGTTCTTC. Translating it yields CASTKAGVTNEQFF.

This clone was detected once. The rearrangement links TRBV7-2 to TRBJ2-7; D may be TRBD1 (6 bases). CDR3 length: 13 amino acids. CDR1 is SGHTA and CDR2 is FQGNSA in the germline V gene. The germline V and J ends were trimmed by 5 bases and 3 bases, with 11 bases remaining between them. The CDR3 nucleotides read TGTGCCAGCAGCCTTGAACAGGGCTACGAGCAGTACTTC. Residues: CASSLEQGYEQYF.

The J gene is TRBJ2-2, the V gene TRBV4-1, with 9 bases matching TRBD1. Germline trimming cut 0 bases from V and 5 bases from J; bases unmatched to any gene: 10. CDR1 and CDR2 (germline): MGHRA, YSYEKL. This CDR3 spans 18 amino acids. DNA for the CDR3: TGCGCCAGCAGCCAAGATTCTTTCGGACAGGGGATGACCGGGGAGCTGTTTTTT. Its translation is CASSQDSFGQGMTGELFF.

The rearrangement links TRBV6-6 to TRBJ2-5, with D possibly TRBD2 on 6 matching bases. This CDR3 spans 14 amino acids. V gave up 0 bases and J gave up 5 bases, with 10 bases separating them. Germline-derived CDR1 and CDR2 are MNHNY and SVGAGI (reference sequence). This chain's CDR3 is CASSYSEGSETQYF. CDR3 nucleotide sequence: TGTGCCAGCAGTTACTCGGAGGGATCGGAGACCCAGTACTTC.

The chain has TRBV11-3 and TRBJ1-2; D is perhaps TRBD1 (6 bases). V gave up 0 bases and J gave up 4 bases, with 9 bases separating them. Germline values: CDR1 SGHNT, CDR2 YENEEA. The CDR3 consists of 14 residues. CDR3 coding DNA: TGTGCCAGCAGCTTAGAGCGGGGGCCCTATGGCTACACCTTC. This gives the protein CASSLERGPYGYTF.

The chain uses TRBV2 and TRBJ2-7; D is undetermined. Trimming cost V 7 bases and J 6 bases, with 16 bases left between them. The CDR3 covers 13 residues. Germline CDR1 SNHLY, CDR2 FYNNEI. For the CDR3, the DNA is TGTGCCAGCAAGCCCCTGACCCACAGCGAGCAGTACGTC. It encodes CASKPLTHSEQYV.

V and J are TRBV27 and TRBJ1-2, with TRBD1 as a possible D gene (5 bases). V was pared by 6 bases and J by 2 bases, with 10 bases between. This CDR3 region has 13 residues. From germline, CDR1 is MNHEY and CDR2 SMNVEV (reference sequence). CDR3 sequence (DNA): TGTGCCAGCAGACTGGGGCAGAACTATGGCTACACCTTC. As protein: CASRLGQNYGYTF.

The chain has TRBV19 and TRBJ2-3, with 8 bases fitting TRBD2. V was clipped by 7 bases and J by 5 bases; unmatched bases: 11. CDR3 length: 15 residues. Germline V gene sequence: CDR1 LNHDA, CDR2 SQIVND (reference sequence). The CDR3 sequence: CASNDGGAGIDTQYF. CDR3 coding DNA: TGTGCCAGTAACGACGGGGGGGCCGGGATAGATACGCAGTATTTT. Complete variable domain (other parts from reference TRBV19 and TRBJ2-3): DGGITQSPKYLFRKEGQNVTLSCEQNLNHDAMYWYRQDPGQGLRLIYYSQIVNDFQKGDIAEGYSVSREKKESFPLTVTSAQKNPTAFYLCASNDGGAGIDTQYFGPGTRLTVL.

The chain recombines TRBV28 with TRBJ1-4; D unresolved. With 5 bases removed from V and 8 bases from J, the gap between germline ends came to 18 bases. The CDR3 has 15 amino acids. Per the germline V gene, CDR1 is MDHEN and CDR2 is SYDVKM. CDR3 nucleotides: TGTGCCAGCAGTCCCCCGGGTAGGCGGCGGGAAAAACTGTTTTTT. Translated: CASSPPGRRREKLFF.

This chain uses TRBV5-1 with TRBJ1-2; the D gene is possibly TRBD1 (5 bases). This CDR3 region has 14 residues. Germline V gene data show CDR1 as SGHRS and CDR2 as YFSETQ. V shed 0 bases and J shed 4 bases, with 10 bases lying between them. CDR3 region: CASSLASGSYGYTF. The CDR3 coding sequence is TGCGCCAGCAGCTTGGCCTCAGGGTCCTATGGCTACACCTTC.

The chain uses TRBV27 and TRBJ1-1; 7 bases are shared with TRBD1. Looked up from germline, CDR1 is MNHEY and CDR2 is SMNVEV (reference sequence). The CDR3 length is 15 residues. J lost 3 bases, V lost 5 bases, and 9 bases had no gene match. The CDR3 protein is CASSRAVGGYTEAFF. The CDR3 DNA sequence: TGTGCCAGCAGTCGCGCGGTAGGGGGCTACACTGAAGCTTTCTTT.

V usage is TRBV27 and J usage is TRBJ2-3; 7 nucleotides agree with TRBD1. J was trimmed by 4 bases and V by 5 bases; bases with no gene match: 3. CDR3 size: 13 residues. CDR1 MNHEY and CDR2 SMNVEV come from the germline V gene (reference sequence). The CDR3 sequence is CASSQTGPDTQYF. The CDR3, as DNA: TGTGCCAGCAGTCAGACAGGGCCAGATACGCAGTATTTT.

The gene calls are TRBV5-4 and TRBJ1-1; D not resolved. Germline V lookup: CDR1 SGHNT, CDR2 YYREEE (reference sequence). The V end lost 2 bases, the J end lost 8 bases, and 7 bases lay between the germline ends. The CDR3 has 11 residues. The CDR3 spells CASSFAREAFF. The CDR3 DNA follows: TGTGCCAGCAGCTTTGCCAGGGAAGCTTTCTTT. The full variable domain, completed using reference TRBV5-4 and TRBJ1-1, is ETGVTQSPTHLIKTRGQQVTLRCSSQSGHNTVSWYQQALGQGPQFIFQYYREEENGRGNFPPRFSGLQFPNYSSELNVNALELDDSALYLCASSFAREAFFGQGTRLTVV.